This T cell receptor (beta chain) was found in a study of T cells in Graves' hyperthyroidism and ophthalmopathy. Study background: Peripheral blood was collected at initial diagnosis, before any treatment.

The TCR beta CDR3 regions underwent amplification using RNA transcripts as the source. HTBI primers were employed in a first-round RT-PCR of the TCR CDR3. MiXCR was run by TCRdb on the multiplex PCR reads, yielding one entry per CDR3 protein. The table includes 700,000 to 950,000 distinct CDR3 sequences, roughly a third detected once. Diagnoses used clinical symptoms, serum thyroxine and TRAb, thyroid ultrasound and orbital computed tomography. Cells are PBMCs isolated from more than 8.5 ml of fresh blood. The CDR3 is 14 residues long. V lost 2 bases and J 0 bases, leaving 5 bases between the germline ends. CDR1 LNHDA and CDR2 SQIVND come from the germline V gene (reference sequence).

J is TRBJ2-4 and V is TRBV19, with D uncertain. The sequenced sample consisted of blood. This receptor was identified in a woman in her thirties or forties with Graves' hyperthyroidism. This CDR3 reads CASSIWLAKNIQYF. CDR3 DNA: TGTGCCAGTAGTATATGGCTAGCCAAAAACATTCAGTACTTC.